This entry lists 22 T cell receptor beta chains sequenced from one sample in a study of cytomegalovirus exposure and HLA in healthy donors. Both 60 Vbeta primers and 13 Jbeta primers went into the PCR. Libraries were prepared by immunoSEQ multiplex PCR; TCRdb keeps only in-frame clonotypes and omits some of them. The repertoire holds some 150,000 clones, with around 64% as singletons. Material for sequencing was PBMCs. The receptors derive from a woman in her 30s in good health and CMV-seronegative.

The chain carries TRBV14 and TRBJ2-7; weak D call: TRBD2 (6 bases). CDR3 length: 16 amino acids. CDR1 is SGHDN, CDR2 FVKESK, per germline. V was shortened by 1 base and J by 2 bases, with 15 bases between the two germline ends. For the CDR3, the DNA is TGTGCCAGCAGCCAAGGGGTCGGGAGAGGCCCCTACGAGCAGTACTTC. Translated, it gives CASSQGVGRGPYEQYF.

The chain is built from TRBV10-3 and TRBJ2-5, with D tentatively TRBD1 (5 bases). Trimming pared 10 bases from V and 2 bases from J, leaving 14 bases between. The CDR3 covers 13 residues. In germline, CDR1 is ENHRY, CDR2 SYGVKD. DNA for the CDR3: TGTGCCACAAGTGGAGACAGTCAAGAGACCCAGTACTTC. Amino acid sequence: CATSGDSQETQYF.

This clone was detected only once. This chain joins TRBV28 and TRBJ2-7, with 7 bases aligning to TRBD2. The CDR3 has 18 residues. Germline V gene lookup returns CDR1 MDHEN and CDR2 SYDVKM. The junction had 26 bases not matched to a gene; V was cut back by 6 bases and J by 9 bases. CDR3 sequence: CASSEPRLAKTSLRLQYF. DNA of the CDR3: TGTGCCAGCAGCGAACCTCGACTAGCTAAAACTTCCCTACGATTGCAGTACTTC.

This rearrangement joins TRBV18 to TRBJ2-1, with D perhaps matching TRBD1 (5 bases). The V end was cut by 6 bases, the J end by 7 bases, with 10 bases between. The CDR3 is made up of 12 amino acids. The germline CDR1 and CDR2 sequences are KGHSH and LQKENI. CDR3 DNA: TGTGCCAGCTCCCCAGGGCCTAATGAGCAGTTCTTC. It encodes CASSPGPNEQFF.

The chain recombines TRBV5-4 with TRBJ2-1, with TRBD2 matching over 7 bases. Per germline, CDR1 SGHNT and CDR2 YYREEE (reference sequence). The CDR3 contains 15 residues. V was clipped by 3 bases and J by 3 bases; unmatched bases: 6. CDR3 sequence (DNA): TGTGCCAGCAGCTATCTAGCGGAGCTCTACAATGAGCAGTTCTTC. Protein sequence: CASSYLAELYNEQFF.

J is TRBJ2-3 and V is TRBV5-1, with 10 bases aligning to TRBD2. Germline lookup yields CDR1 SGHRS and CDR2 YFSETQ. V lost 4 bases and J lost 0; bases outside the gene matches: 5. The CDR3 is 16 amino acids. DNA of the CDR3: TGCGCCAGCAGCCCGTCGACTAGCGGGAGCACAGATACGCAGTATTTT. Its translation is CASSPSTSGSTDTQYF.

The rearrangement uses TRBV30 and TRBJ2-3, with 8 nucleotides matching TRBD2. There are 13 residues in the CDR3. From germline, CDR1 is GTSNPN and CDR2 SVGIG (reference sequence). V dropped 2 bases and J dropped 11; count of bases not matched to a gene: 9. The chain's CDR3 is CAWSRAGTRRQYF. CDR3 bases: TGTGCCTGGAGTAGAGCCGGGACTAGGAGGCAGTATTTT.

This chain links TRBV28 with TRBJ2-1, with 10 bases fitting TRBD2. The CDR3 sequence is 14 residues long. Germline CDR1 and CDR2: MDHEN and SYDVKM. The trim removed 6 bases at V and 1 base at J, leaving 0 bases unmatched. CDR3 nucleotide sequence: TGTGCCAGCAGACTAGCGGGATCCTACAATGAGCAGTTCTTC. Translation: CASRLAGSYNEQFF. The variable domain in full, completed from reference TRBV28 and TRBJ2-1, reads DVKVTQSSRYLVKRTGEKVFLECVQDMDHENMFWYRQDPGLGLRLIYFSYDVKMKEKGDIPEGYSVSREKKERFSLILESASTNQTSMYLCASRLAGSYNEQFFGPGTRLTVL.

The sample holds a few counts of this clone. This sequence joins TRBV4-3 and TRBJ1-4; D unclear. The V and J ends lost 1 base and 10 bases respectively, with 19 bases between them. This CDR3 contains 16 residues. Germline V lookup: CDR1 LGHNA, CDR2 YSLEER. The CDR3 coding sequence is TGCGCCAGCAGCCAAGGGAGCGGAAGGATTAAGGGAAAACTGTTTTTT. Protein product: CASSQGSGRIKGKLFF.

The V and J genes are TRBV4-1 and TRBJ1-1, with D unclear. Germline V gene sequence: CDR1 MGHRA, CDR2 YSYEKL. The ends were cut back, 3 bases at V and 2 bases at J, with 7 bases in the middle. The CDR3 length is 13 residues. The CDR3 loop is CASSQTKNTEAFF. DNA of the CDR3: TGCGCCAGCAGCCAGACAAAAAACACTGAAGCTTTCTTT.

The chain combines TRBV4-1 with TRBJ2-5, with 10 bases identical to TRBD2. Germline V gives CDR1 MGHRA, CDR2 YSYEKL. The CDR3 spans 14 residues. With 7 bases clipped from V and 2 bases from J, the junction kept 4 bases outside the gene matches. CDR3 region: CASNRAGGQETQYF. CDR3 in DNA: TGCGCCAGCAACAGAGCGGGGGGGCAAGAGACCCAGTACTTC.

V and J are TRBV5-5 and TRBJ1-5; 7 bases map to TRBD1. The germline V gene encodes CDR1 SGHKS and CDR2 YYEKEE (reference sequence). This CDR3 has 15 amino acids. The ends lost 4 bases at V and 0 bases at J; junction bases unmatched: 4. CDR3 DNA sequence: TGTGCCAGCAGCGGTACAGGGGTTAGCAATCAGCCCCAGCATTTT. This codes for CASSGTGVSNQPQHF.

This chain joins TRBV7-8 and TRBJ2-3, with D unresolved. The CDR3 runs to 13 residues. CDR1 is SGHVS, CDR2 FQNEAQ, per germline. The ends were cut back, 2 bases at V and 0 bases at J, with 3 bases in the middle. The CDR3 DNA sequence: TGTGCCAGCAGCTTACTAAGCACAGATACGCAGTATTTT. Translating it yields CASSLLSTDTQYF.

As regards this clone: Germline is not matched at one junction end, which may reflect a read error. This specimen includes other DNA sequences encoding the same CDR3. V and J are TRBV6-5 and TRBJ1-4; D may be TRBD1 (5 bases). Per the germline V gene, CDR1 is MNHEY and CDR2 is SVGAGI. The CDR3 is made up of 14 amino acids. This CDR3 is CASSLDSYNEKLFF. For the CDR3, the DNA is TGTGCCAGCAGCCTCGACAGTTATAATGAAAAGCTGTTTTTT.

The gene calls are TRBV10-2 and TRBJ1-6, with TRBD1 as a possible D gene (5 bases). The CDR3 is 12 residues long. Looked up from germline, CDR1 is WSHSY and CDR2 is SAAADI. Trimming stripped 6 bases from V and 8 bases from J, with 8 bases between. The CDR3: CASRWGDSPLHF. The CDR3 region has the DNA TGCGCCAGCAGGTGGGGGGATTCACCCCTCCACTTT.

V gene TRBV9 combines with J gene TRBJ2-1; TRBD2 is a possible D gene (7 bases). Between the trimmed V and J ends, which lost 4 bases and 2 bases, there was a span of 19 bases. Germline loops: CDR1 SGDLS, CDR2 YYNGEE. The CDR3 runs to 17 residues. CDR3 nucleotides: TGTGCCAGCAGCTCGAGGGGGGAGGGAGGTCCCTACAATGAGCAGTTCTTC. Its protein is CASSSRGEGGPYNEQFF.

The chain joins TRBV4-2 to TRBJ2-7, with a tentative D call TRBD2 (6 bases). From germline, CDR1 is LGHNA and CDR2 YNFKEQ. The CDR3 has 14 residues. V lost 2 bases to trimming and J lost 5 bases, with 13 bases between them. This CDR3 is CASSQNAGTDEQYF. For the CDR3, the DNA is TGTGCCAGCAGCCAAAACGCAGGGACTGACGAGCAGTACTTC.

In this sample, this clone turned up a few times. The chain links TRBV5-1 to TRBJ2-7; D ambiguous. Germline CDR1 reads SGHRS; CDR2 reads YFSETQ. V lost 0 bases to trimming and J lost 2 bases, with 12 bases between them. The CDR3 is made up of 15 amino acids. The CDR3: CASSLAETPPYEQYF. CDR3 sequence (DNA): TGCGCCAGCAGCTTGGCCGAGACACCTCCCTACGAGCAGTACTTC.

The chain couples TRBV5-1 to TRBJ1-3, with a weak D call TRBD1 (5 bases). Germline assignment: CDR1 SGHRS and CDR2 YFSETQ. Trimming left V 0 bases short and J 4 bases short, with 17 bases between. CDR3 length equals 17 residues. DNA of the CDR3: TGCGCCAGCAGCTTGGGCGGGACGGCCTCTCCAGGAAACACCATATATTTT. The encoded protein is CASSLGGTASPGNTIYF.

The rearrangement links TRBV9 to TRBJ1-5, with 10 bases aligning to TRBD1. After removal of 4 bases from V and 2 bases from J, the junction contained 15 bases not matched to a gene. The CDR3 is 19 residues long. CDR1 is SGDLS, CDR2 YYNGEE, per germline. This CDR3 reads CASSPSGDRGLGGNQPQHF. The CDR3 coding sequence is TGTGCCAGCAGCCCCAGCGGGGACAGGGGCCTAGGGGGCAATCAGCCCCAGCATTTT.

The CDR3 region is CASSTLAGAFTDTQYF. The CDR3 DNA reads TGTGCCAGCAGCACCTTAGCGGGAGCCTTCACAGATACGCAGTATTTT. The V and J genes are TRBV9 and TRBJ2-3; 9 bases agree with TRBD2. This CDR3 contains 16 residues. CDR1 and CDR2 from the germline V gene are SGDLS and YYNGEE. V lost 4 bases and J lost 2; bases outside the gene matches: 8.

This clone was detected a few times. The V and J genes are TRBV2 and TRBJ2-7; weak D call: TRBD1 (6 bases). The CDR3 has 13 amino acids. The V gene lost 7 bases and the J gene lost 2 bases, with 12 bases spanning the gap. The germline V gene has CDR1 SNHLY and CDR2 FYNNEI. CDR3 sequence (DNA): TGTGCCAGCAAACGGGACACAACCTACGAGCAGTACTTC. Its translation is CASKRDTTYEQYF.